Following are 9 T cell receptor beta chains from one sample sequenced in a study of siplizumab effects on memory and regulatory T cells (dated by TCRdb to between 2017 and 2020). The library was prepared using the immunoSEQ multiplex PCR assay. TCRdb took this table from immuneACCESS and kept in-frame rearrangements with V and J called. Such tables lack part of the clones; where checked against another copy, unresolved V genes explain under half of the gap, and the rest is unexplained. This sample holds about 70,000 clones; approximately 88% were observed only once. The ten largest clones add up to around 1.6% of the sample. What was sequenced was Tregs sorted from blood. Source of these receptors: a human donor in good health.

V is TRBV7-2 and J is TRBJ2-1, with D unclear. Trimming cost V 6 bases and J 4 bases, with 7 bases left between them. The CDR3 contains 12 residues. Germline CDR1 reads SGHTA; CDR2 reads FQGNSA. CDR3 region: CASSPMYNEQFF. CDR3 bases: TGTGCCAGCAGTCCAATGTACAATGAGCAGTTCTTC.

The genes are TRBV19 and TRBJ2-1; 12 bases are shared with TRBD2. The length of the CDR3 is 17 residues. Germline CDR1 and CDR2: LNHDA and SQIVND (reference sequence). V trimming: 6 bases; J trimming: 9 bases; junction bases outside the gene matches: 15. The CDR3, as DNA: TGTGCCAGTAGCAGACAATACCGGACTAGCGGGGTCGGTGAGCAGTTCTTC. Translated, it gives CASSRQYRTSGVGEQFF. Variable domain in full (rest from reference TRBV19 and TRBJ2-1): DGGITQSPKYLFRKEGQNVTLSCEQNLNHDAMYWYRQDPGQGLRLIYYSQIVNDFQKGDIAEGYSVSREKKESFPLTVTSAQKNPTAFYLCASSRQYRTSGVGEQFFGPGTRLTVL.

The CDR3, as DNA: TGTGCCAGTACCCCACAGGGTTCCTACAATGAGCAGTTCTTC. It specifies CASTPQGSYNEQFF. The rearrangement links TRBV19 to TRBJ2-1, with D maybe TRBD1 (6 bases). The V gene lost 7 bases and the J gene lost 1 base, with 11 bases spanning the gap. Per the germline V gene, CDR1 is LNHDA and CDR2 is SQIVND (reference sequence). This CDR3 is 14 amino acids long.

The V gene is TRBV7-2, the J gene TRBJ2-7, with TRBD2 matching over 9 bases. Trimming removed 5 bases from V and 5 bases from J; junction bases left unmatched: 13. The CDR3 contains 16 residues. CDR1 SGHTA and CDR2 FQGNSA come from the germline V gene. The CDR3 DNA reads as TGTGCCAGCAGCCCCAGTCCCGCTAGCGGGATGGACGAGCAGTACTTC. Translating it yields CASSPSPASGMDEQYF. The whole variable domain, remainder taken from reference TRBV7-2 and TRBJ2-7, is GAGVSQSPSNKVTEKGKDVELRCDPISGHTALYWYRQSLGQGLEFLIYFQGNSAPDKSGLPSDRFSAERTGGSVSTLTIQRTQQEDSAVYLCASSPSPASGMDEQYFGPGTRLTVT.

The rearrangement uses TRBV18 and TRBJ2-6; D is possibly TRBD1 or TRBD2 (5 bases each). The germline V gene has CDR1 KGHSH and CDR2 LQKENI. Trimming pared 5 bases from V and 0 bases from J, leaving 14 bases between. The CDR3 length is 17 residues. CDR3 in DNA: TGTGCCAGCTCAAATTCGGGACGGATCTCTGGGGCCAACGTCCTGACTTTC. Translation: CASSNSGRISGANVLTF.

This chain uses TRBV9 with TRBJ1-4; 8 bases match TRBD1. The CDR3 contains 15 residues. The ends lost 4 bases at V and 3 bases at J; junction bases unmatched: 5. Germline V gene data show CDR1 as SGDLS and CDR2 as YYNGEE. CDR3 coding DNA: TGTGCCAGCAGCAGAACAGGGGGGTCTAATGAAAAACTGTTTTTT. It specifies CASSRTGGSNEKLFF.

The V and J genes are TRBV4-3 and TRBJ1-5; D possibly corresponds to TRBD1 (5 bases). The CDR3 runs to 17 residues. V lost 2 bases to trimming and J lost 0 bases, with 14 bases between them. Per the germline V gene, CDR1 is LGHNA and CDR2 is YSLEER. The DNA of the CDR3 is TGCGCCAGCAGCCAATTCCTTCAGGGAGGTAGCAATCAGCCCCAGCATTTT. This encodes CASSQFLQGGSNQPQHF.

In DNA form, the CDR3 reads TGCGCCAGCAGCACAGGGACAGGCTATGGCTACACCTTC. Translating gives CASSTGTGYGYTF. The chain recombines TRBV5-1 with TRBJ1-2, with 8 positions matching TRBD1. With V trimmed by 4 bases and J by 4 bases, 3 bases remained unmatched. The CDR3 is made up of 13 amino acids. The germline gives CDR1 SGHRS, CDR2 YFSETQ.

This clone is classed as medium-sized (0.01 to 0.1%). The chain uses TRBV30 and TRBJ1-3; D not certain. Germline-derived CDR1 and CDR2 are GTSNPN and SVGIG (reference sequence). The CDR3 covers 12 residues. Trimming left V 0 bases short and J 2 bases short, with 2 bases between. Here the CDR3 reads CAWSVAGNTIYF. In DNA, the CDR3 is TGTGCCTGGAGTGTAGCTGGAAACACCATATATTTT.